The table lists the clone carrying this TCR beta chain with many counts. Its antigen is unidentified. The data were taken from a study of T-cell memory formation after mild COVID-19. General study results and limits: Day 15 to 85 contracting clones showed balanced CD4/CD8; later expanders leaned CD4+.

Barcoded TCR alpha and TCR beta cDNA libraries with UMIs came from 5'RACE using constant-segment primers. TCRdb redid the calling of the 5' RACE reads with MiXCR, one entry per CDR3 protein. The data hold about 40,000 distinct CDR3 sequences, with about 6% observed a single time. The CDR3 contains 12 residues. From germline, CDR1 is GTSNPN and CDR2 SVGIG (reference sequence). V lost 4 bases and J lost 2, with 5 bases in between. The genes are TRBV30 and TRBJ2-2; D ambiguous. Sequencing was performed on PBMCs or a T cell subset sorted from them (not recorded which). The TCR sequence derives from an adult who had mild COVID-19 (a few samples of this study predate the infection). Cell type and time point are not known. Here the CDR3 DNA reads TGTGCCTGGAAGCCCAACACCGGGGAGCTGTTTTTT. This translates into CAWKPNTGELFF. The full variable domain, its missing parts supplied by reference TRBV30 and TRBJ2-2, is SQTIHQWPATLVQPVGSPLSLECTVEGTSNPNLYWYRQAAGRGLQLLFYSVGIGQISSEVPQNLSASRPQDRQFILSSKKLLLSDSGFYLCAWKPNTGELFFGEGSRLTVL.